Listed here are 23 T cell receptor beta chains from one sample, sequenced in a study of T-cell reconstitution after alpha-beta-depleted transplantation in children. Researchers prepared the TCRbeta library using unique molecular identifiers, the study reports. TCRdb called the PCR reads again in MiXCR, with one record for every CDR3 protein. Of around 210,000 distinct CDR3 sequences listed, under 8.5% are singletons. The source material was PBMCs, sampled before TCRalphabeta/CD19-depleted stem cell transplant. Every receptor here comes from a boy between 2 and 15 years old with acute lymphoblastic leukemia, due to receive a stem cell transplant.

This clonotype occurred many times. This chain connects TRBV5-6 to TRBJ2-7; 9 bases fit TRBD1. In germline, CDR1 is SGHDT, CDR2 YYEEEE. The V segment lost 4 bases and the J segment 0 bases; nucleotides outside the gene matches: 5. CDR3 length equals 15 residues. CDR3 protein: CASSPPGQGSYEQYF. The DNA of the CDR3 is TGTGCCAGCAGCCCACCGGGACAGGGCTCCTACGAGCAGTACTTC.

This clonotype came up many times. The chain recombines TRBV20-1 with TRBJ1-1; D is ambiguous. The length of the CDR3 is 13 residues. V was pared by 6 bases and J by 2 bases, with 13 bases between. In germline, CDR1 is DFQATT, CDR2 SNEGSKA (reference sequence). This chain's CDR3 is CSAESRINTEAFF. The CDR3, as DNA: TGCAGTGCCGAGTCAAGGATAAACACTGAAGCTTTCTTT.

The chain links TRBV12-3 or TRBV12-4 to TRBJ1-2; D is uncertain. The CDR3 consists of 13 residues. V dropped 3 bases and J dropped 6 bases, with 11 bases sitting between them. CDR3 region: CASSFTGVDGYTF. The CDR3, as DNA: TGTGCCAGCAGTTTTACGGGAGTTGATGGCTACACCTTC.

The sample holds many counts of this clonotype. The chain combines TRBV20-1 with TRBJ1-3, with 10 bases aligning to TRBD1. Germline lookup yields CDR1 DFQATT and CDR2 SNEGSKA (reference sequence). This CDR3 is built from 18 residues. Trimming took 5 bases from V and 0 from J; bases not matched to a gene: 13. The DNA for the CDR3 is TGCAGTGCTCGGTTTGGGACAGGGGAAGCAGGCTCTGGAAACACCATATATTTT. Protein product: CSARFGTGEAGSGNTIYF.

At least ten counts were recorded for this clonotype. V is TRBV28 and J is TRBJ2-7, with D maybe TRBD2 (6 bases). Deletions cut 7 bases from V and 0 bases from J, with 16 bases between. CDR3 length: 15 amino acids. Germline V lookup: CDR1 MDHEN, CDR2 SYDVKM. CDR3 bases: TGTGCCAGCACCCTTGGGCGGGACCCCTCCTACGAGCAGTACTTC. This translates into CASTLGRDPSYEQYF.

This clonotype has at least ten counts. The genes are TRBV28 and TRBJ1-2, with 8 bases that match TRBD1. V gave up 6 bases and J gave up 3 bases; unmatched junction bases: 6. This CDR3 has 14 amino acids. Germline V gene sequence: CDR1 MDHEN, CDR2 SYDVKM. The CDR3 loop is CASRQTGEHYGYTF. The DNA of the CDR3 is TGTGCCAGCAGACAGACAGGGGAACACTATGGCTACACCTTC.

At least ten counts were recorded for this clonotype. The chain recombines TRBV4-2 with TRBJ2-1; 7 bases fit TRBD1. This CDR3 has 16 residues. V shed 3 bases and J 3 bases; nucleotides not matched to a gene: 8. Germline assignment: CDR1 LGHNA and CDR2 YNFKEQ. This CDR3 reads CASSHHSGTDYNEQFF. For the CDR3, the DNA is TGTGCCAGCAGCCACCACTCCGGGACAGACTACAATGAGCAGTTCTTC.

This clonotype was found a few times. This chain links TRBV6-2 or TRBV6-3 with TRBJ2-7; D is unclear. The CDR3 totals 14 residues. The germline V gene encodes CDR1 MNHEY and CDR2 SVGEGT. The ends were cut back, 4 bases at V and 0 bases at J, with 10 bases in the middle. The chain's CDR3 is CASSSLRSSYEQYF. CDR3 DNA: TGTGCCAGCAGTTCCTTGAGGAGCTCCTACGAGCAGTACTTC.

This clonotype was observed at least ten times. J is TRBJ2-3 and V is TRBV6-5; D is unclear. The germline CDR1 and CDR2 sequences are MNHEY and SVGAGI. The CDR3 covers 14 residues. V dropped 0 bases and J dropped 0 bases, with 4 bases sitting between them. CDR3 residues: CASSYSPSTDTQYF. Written as DNA, the CDR3 is TGTGCCAGCAGTTACTCGCCTAGCACAGATACGCAGTATTTT.

This clonotype has ten or more counts. The genes are TRBV5-1 and TRBJ2-7; TRBD2 matches at 9 bases. Unmatched junction bases numbered 7, after V lost 4 bases and J lost 5 bases. CDR1 is SGHRS and CDR2 is YFSETQ in the germline V gene. CDR3 length: 14 residues. The CDR3 loop reads CASSPGLAVDEQYF. The CDR3 DNA reads TGCGCCAGCAGCCCGGGACTAGCTGTCGACGAGCAGTACTTC.

This clonotype has at least ten counts. Because it lacks the conserved phenylalanine or tryptophan at the end, this CDR3 is likely a read error. The V gene is TRBV5-1, the J gene TRBJ1-6; D ambiguous. CDR1 SGHRS and CDR2 YFSETQ come from the germline V gene. V lost 0 bases and J lost 4, with 8 bases in between. The CDR3 runs 15 residues. The CDR3 loop reads CASSLEAPYNSPLHL. Here the CDR3 DNA reads TGCGCCAGCAGCTTGGAGGCACCTTATAATTCACCCCTCCACCTT.

The chain uses TRBV2 and TRBJ2-1; perhaps TRBD1 as D (5 bases). This CDR3 has 16 residues. The germline V gene encodes CDR1 SNHLY and CDR2 FYNNEI. Deletions cut 4 bases from V and 5 bases from J, with 18 bases between. This chain's CDR3 is CASSGTRVWFDNEQFF. As DNA, the CDR3 is TGTGCCAGCAGTGGAACCAGGGTCTGGTTTGACAATGAGCAGTTCTTC.

This clonotype was seen at least ten times. The rearrangement links TRBV6-2 or TRBV6-3 to TRBJ2-3; D is undetermined. The CDR3 spans 14 residues. The germline V gene has CDR1 MNHEY and CDR2 SVGEGT. Trimming took off 7 bases at V and 2 bases at J, with 13 bases between the two ends. This chain's CDR3 is CASTRRWTTDTQYF. The CDR3 DNA sequence: TGTGCCAGCACTCGACGTTGGACCACAGATACGCAGTATTTT.

This chain connects TRBV29-1 to TRBJ2-5; the match to TRBD2 covers 11 bases. V was clipped by 1 base and J by 4 bases; unmatched bases: 11. This CDR3 region has 17 residues. CDR1 and CDR2 from the germline V gene are SQVTM and ANQGSEA. DNA of the CDR3: TGCAGCGTTGAAGTTGTACTAGCGGGGGTCTTTGGAGAGACCCAGTACTTC. Encoded protein: CSVEVVLAGVFGETQYF.

Points on this clonotype: This may arise from a read error, as a much more abundant clone is one base away. This chain links TRBV7-9 with TRBJ2-4; D is uncertain. The germline gives CDR1 SEHNR, CDR2 FQNEAQ (reference sequence). Trimming took off 2 bases at V and 9 bases at J, with 14 bases between the two ends. This CDR3 spans 14 amino acids. The CDR3 DNA reads TGTGCCAGCAGCTTAACCCGGGCTTCGTGCATTCAGTACTTC. Its protein is CASSLTRASCIQYF.

This clonotype was seen more than once but under ten times. This chain connects TRBV7-2 to TRBJ1-5, with a weak D call TRBD1 (6 bases). Germline V lookup: CDR1 SGHTA, CDR2 FQGNSA. With 1 base removed from V and 2 bases from J, the gap between germline ends came to 12 bases. CDR3 length equals 16 residues. The CDR3 DNA is TGTGCCAGCAGCTTAGGTACAGGGTCCGGCAATCAGCCCCAGCATTTT. It specifies CASSLGTGSGNQPQHF.

This clonotype was detected many times. V is TRBV10-1 and J is TRBJ2-5, with D maybe TRBD1 (5 bases). The CDR3 covers 15 residues. Germline lookup yields CDR1 WNHNN and CDR2 SYGVQD (reference sequence). V was pared by 0 bases and J by 5 bases, with 13 bases between. CDR3 residues: CASSESMVGQETQYF. The CDR3 region has the DNA TGCGCCAGCAGTGAGTCGATGGTGGGGCAGGAGACCCAGTACTTC.

This clonotype was counted only a few times. The chain recombines TRBV7-9 with TRBJ2-3; D call uncertain. Germline V gene lookup returns CDR1 SEHNR and CDR2 FQNEAQ (reference sequence). The CDR3 is 12 residues long. Trimming removed 3 bases from V and 4 bases from J, with 5 bases in between. CDR3 loop: CASSFSADTQYF. The CDR3 DNA reads as TGTGCCAGCAGCTTCTCCGCAGATACGCAGTATTTT.

This clonotype was detected only a few times. V usage is TRBV6-2 or TRBV6-3 and J usage is TRBJ2-1, with 8 bases identical to TRBD2. V shed 8 bases, J shed 2 bases, and the junction held 8 bases outside the gene matches. Looked up from germline, CDR1 is MNHEY and CDR2 is SVGEGT. This CDR3 contains 15 residues. CDR3 bases: TGTGCCAGCGGCAAGCGGGAGTTCGCCTACAATGAGCAGTTCTTC. Protein sequence: CASGKREFAYNEQFF.

This clonotype was counted at least ten times. The chain links TRBV28 to TRBJ1-3; D not resolved. This CDR3 is 12 amino acids long. CDR1 is MDHEN and CDR2 is SYDVKM in the germline V gene. Trimming shortened V by 5 bases and J by 4 bases, and 6 bases separated the two germline ends. CDR3 coding DNA: TGTGCCAGCAGTCCCGGCGGAAACACCATATATTTT. It translates to CASSPGGNTIYF.

In this sample, this clonotype turned up many times. The chain joins TRBV7-6 to TRBJ2-1; tentative D call: TRBD1 (6 bases). The CDR3 contains 14 residues. With 5 bases removed from V and 6 bases from J, the gap between germline ends came to 14 bases. The germline CDR1 and CDR2 sequences are SGHVS and FNYEAQ. The CDR3 DNA is TGTGCCAGCAGCCCGAACAGGGTGGGCAATGAGCAGTTCTTC. Translated: CASSPNRVGNEQFF.

This clonotype was seen only a few times. The rearrangement links TRBV6-2 or TRBV6-3 to TRBJ1-5; 9 nucleotides match TRBD1. V dropped 0 bases and J dropped 2; count of bases not matched to a gene: 8. The CDR3 totals 18 residues. The germline V gene encodes CDR1 MNHEY and CDR2 SVGEGT. The CDR3 coding sequence is TGTGCCAGCAGTTACTCGATTACAGGGGGCGCGGGCAATCAGCCCCAGCATTTT. This translates into CASSYSITGGAGNQPQHF.

This clonotype was recorded a few times. This chain joins TRBV7-3 and TRBJ2-7, with 9 bases identical to TRBD2. The CDR3 is made up of 13 amino acids. The ends lost 3 bases at V and 7 bases at J; junction bases unmatched: 4. From germline, CDR1 is SGHTA and CDR2 FQGTGA. The CDR3 protein is CASSLAGGREQYF. CDR3 DNA sequence: TGTGCCAGCAGCTTGGCGGGGGGGCGAGAGCAGTACTTC.